This TCR beta chain was identified in a study of T-cell reconstitution after alpha-beta-depleted transplantation in children. Preparation of the TCRbeta library used unique molecular identifiers. TCRdb passed the PCR reads through MiXCR, listing each CDR3 protein once. The data hold about 76,000 distinct CDR3 sequences, with 12% to 15% observed a single time. V lost 1 base, J lost 4 bases, and 13 bases lay in between. The germline CDR1 and CDR2 sequences are SEHNR and FQNEAQ (reference sequence). The CDR3 is 16 residues long. This material consisted of PBMCs, mostly from graft donor cells, taken 180 days after TCRalphabeta/CD19-depleted stem cell transplant. The rearrangement uses TRBV7-9 and TRBJ1-4, with a tentative D call TRBD1 (5 bases). The sequence came from a male patient under 10 years old who had a stem cell transplant for acute lymphoblastic leukemia, so the T cells may come from the graft donor. CDR3 in amino acids: CASSLGDGADNEKLFF. The CDR3, as DNA: TGTGCCAGCAGCTTAGGAGACGGGGCGGATAATGAAAAACTGTTTTTT. Full variable domain (missing parts from reference TRBV7-9 and TRBJ1-4): DTGVSQNPRHKITKRGQNVTFRCDPISEHNRLYWYRQTLGQGPEFLTYFQNEAQLEKSRLLSDRFSAERPKGSFSTLEIQRTEQGDSAMYLCASSLGDGADNEKLFFGSGTQLSVL.